This TCR beta chain was sequenced in a study of CD8 T cells in ankylosing spondylitis. Quantitative 5'-RACE with molecular barcodes produced the TCR beta libraries. MiXCR was run by TCRdb on the 5' RACE reads, yielding one entry per CDR3 protein. The table shows fewer than 750,000 distinct CDR3 sequences, with over 15% occurring only once. A word on this clonotype: Its matching antigen is unknown. One junction end disagrees with the germline gene, perhaps due to a read error.

The CDR3 length is 14 residues. The germline gives CDR1 DFQATT, CDR2 SNEGSKA (reference sequence). General study results and limits: Characteristic of ankylosing spondylitis blood, it appeared, was a TCR beta motif comprising several highly homologous variants. It was reported that disease-linked clones were significantly enriched in matched ankylosing spondylitis synovial fluid.

The specimen sequenced was blood, either unsorted or a sorted T cell fraction (not recorded which). The receptor was isolated from a male donor with ankylosing spondylitis. This chain links TRBV20-1 with TRBJ2-2, with TRBD2 as a possible D gene (5 bases). The CDR3 region has the DNA TGCAGTGCTAGAGGAGGGCCACGGTCCGGGGAGCTGATTTTT. Translated: CSARGGPRSGELIF.